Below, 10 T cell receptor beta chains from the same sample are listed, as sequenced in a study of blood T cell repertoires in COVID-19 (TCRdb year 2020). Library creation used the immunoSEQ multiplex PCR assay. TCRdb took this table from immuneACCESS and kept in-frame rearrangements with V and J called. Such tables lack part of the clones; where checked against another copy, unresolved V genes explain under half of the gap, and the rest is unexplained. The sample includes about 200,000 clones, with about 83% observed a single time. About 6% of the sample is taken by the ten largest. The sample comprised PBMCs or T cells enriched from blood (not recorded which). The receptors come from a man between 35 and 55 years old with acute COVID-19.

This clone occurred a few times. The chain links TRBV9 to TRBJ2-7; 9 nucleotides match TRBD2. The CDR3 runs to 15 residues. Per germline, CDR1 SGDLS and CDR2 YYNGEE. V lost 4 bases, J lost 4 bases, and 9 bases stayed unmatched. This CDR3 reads CASSPGTSSYYEQYF. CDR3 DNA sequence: TGTGCCAGCAGCCCCGGGACTAGCTCCTATTACGAGCAGTACTTC. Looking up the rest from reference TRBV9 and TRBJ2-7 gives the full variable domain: DSGVTQTPKHLITATGQRVTLRCSPRSGDLSVYWYQQSLDQGLQFLIQYYNGEERAKGNILERFSAQQFPDLHSELNLSSLELGDSALYFCASSPGTSSYYEQYFGPGTRLTVT.

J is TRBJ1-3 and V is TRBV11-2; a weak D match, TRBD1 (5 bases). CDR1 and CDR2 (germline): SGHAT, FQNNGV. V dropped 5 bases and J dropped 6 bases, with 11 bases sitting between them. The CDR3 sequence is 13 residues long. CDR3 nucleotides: TGTGCCAGCAGCGGTAGGACACAAAACACCATATATTTT. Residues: CASSGRTQNTIYF.

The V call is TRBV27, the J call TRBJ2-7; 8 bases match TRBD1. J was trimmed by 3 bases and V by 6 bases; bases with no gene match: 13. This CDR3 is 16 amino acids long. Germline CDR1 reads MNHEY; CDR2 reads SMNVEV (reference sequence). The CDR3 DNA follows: TGTGCCAGCAGGCAAATCCTCCGGGACAGGAACTACGAGCAGTACTTC. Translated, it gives CASRQILRDRNYEQYF.

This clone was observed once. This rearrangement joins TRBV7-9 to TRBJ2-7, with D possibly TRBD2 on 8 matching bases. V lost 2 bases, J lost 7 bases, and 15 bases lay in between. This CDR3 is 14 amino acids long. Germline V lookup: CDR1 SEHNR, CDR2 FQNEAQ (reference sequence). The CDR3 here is CASSLREGAGEQYF. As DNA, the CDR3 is TGTGCCAGCAGCTTACGGGAGGGGGCGGGAGAGCAGTACTTC. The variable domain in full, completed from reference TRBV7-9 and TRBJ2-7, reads DTGVSQNPRHKITKRGQNVTFRCDPISEHNRLYWYRQTLGQGPEFLTYFQNEAQLEKSRLLSDRFSAERPKGSFSTLEIQRTEQGDSAMYLCASSLREGAGEQYFGPGTRLTVT.

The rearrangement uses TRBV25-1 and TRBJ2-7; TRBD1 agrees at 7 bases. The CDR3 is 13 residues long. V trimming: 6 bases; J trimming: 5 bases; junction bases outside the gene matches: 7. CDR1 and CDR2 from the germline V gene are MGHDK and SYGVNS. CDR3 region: CASRGQAGHEQYF. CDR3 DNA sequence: TGTGCCAGCAGAGGACAGGCCGGGCACGAGCAGTACTTC.

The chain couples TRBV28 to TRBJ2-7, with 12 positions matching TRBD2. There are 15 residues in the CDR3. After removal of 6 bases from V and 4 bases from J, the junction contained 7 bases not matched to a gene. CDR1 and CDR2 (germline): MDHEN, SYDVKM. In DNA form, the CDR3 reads TGTGCCAGCAGGTACCGGACTAGCGGGAATTACGAGCAGTACTTC. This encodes CASRYRTSGNYEQYF.

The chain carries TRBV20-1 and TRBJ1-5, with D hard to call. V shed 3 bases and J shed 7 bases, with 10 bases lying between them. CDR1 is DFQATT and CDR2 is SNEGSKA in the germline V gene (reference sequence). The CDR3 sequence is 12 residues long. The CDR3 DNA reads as TGCAGTGCTAGTATCTTCCTCCAGCCCCAGCATTTT. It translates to CSASIFLQPQHF.

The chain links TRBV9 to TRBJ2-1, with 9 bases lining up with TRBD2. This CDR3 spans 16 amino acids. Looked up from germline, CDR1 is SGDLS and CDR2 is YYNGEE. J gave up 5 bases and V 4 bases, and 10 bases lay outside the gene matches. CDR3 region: CASSPLLAGKNNEQFF. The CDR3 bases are TGTGCCAGCAGCCCCCTCCTAGCGGGGAAAAACAATGAGCAGTTCTTC.

The CDR3: CASSVGQGADTEAFF. CDR3 coding DNA: TGTGCCAGCAGCGTAGGGCAGGGGGCGGACACTGAAGCTTTCTTT. V gene TRBV9 combines with J gene TRBJ1-1, with 8 bases identical to TRBD1. The ends lost 0 bases at V and 3 bases at J; junction bases unmatched: 4. The CDR3 covers 15 residues. Germline lookup yields CDR1 SGDLS and CDR2 YYNGEE.

CDR3 nucleotide sequence: TGTGCCAGCAGTGTGGGGACAGAAGTTGGCTACACCTTC. Residues: CASSVGTEVGYTF. The chain couples TRBV2 to TRBJ1-2; 7 nucleotides match TRBD1. Per germline, CDR1 SNHLY and CDR2 FYNNEI. V was clipped by 4 bases and J by 7 bases; unmatched bases: 6. The CDR3 runs to 13 residues. Full variable domain (remainder filled in from reference TRBV2 and TRBJ1-2): EPEVTQTPSHQVTQMGQEVILRCVPISNHLYFYWYRQILGQKVEFLVSFYNNEISEKSEIFDDQFSVERPDGSNFTLKIRSTKLEDSAMYFCASSVGTEVGYTFGSGTRLTVV.